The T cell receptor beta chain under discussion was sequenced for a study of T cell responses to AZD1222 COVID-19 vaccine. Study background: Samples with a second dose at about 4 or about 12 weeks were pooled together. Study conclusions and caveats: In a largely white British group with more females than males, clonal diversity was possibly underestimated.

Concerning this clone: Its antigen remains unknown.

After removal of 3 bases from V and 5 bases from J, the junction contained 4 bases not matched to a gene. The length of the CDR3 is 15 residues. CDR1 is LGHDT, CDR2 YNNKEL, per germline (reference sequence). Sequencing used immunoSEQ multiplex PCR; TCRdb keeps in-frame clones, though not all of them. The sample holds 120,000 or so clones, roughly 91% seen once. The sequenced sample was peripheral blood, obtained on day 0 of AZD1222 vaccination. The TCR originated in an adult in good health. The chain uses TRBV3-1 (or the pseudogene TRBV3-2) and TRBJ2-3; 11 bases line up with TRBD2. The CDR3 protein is CASSQGTSGRDTQYF. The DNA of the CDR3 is TGTGCCAGCAGCCAGGGGACTAGCGGAAGAGATACGCAGTATTTT.